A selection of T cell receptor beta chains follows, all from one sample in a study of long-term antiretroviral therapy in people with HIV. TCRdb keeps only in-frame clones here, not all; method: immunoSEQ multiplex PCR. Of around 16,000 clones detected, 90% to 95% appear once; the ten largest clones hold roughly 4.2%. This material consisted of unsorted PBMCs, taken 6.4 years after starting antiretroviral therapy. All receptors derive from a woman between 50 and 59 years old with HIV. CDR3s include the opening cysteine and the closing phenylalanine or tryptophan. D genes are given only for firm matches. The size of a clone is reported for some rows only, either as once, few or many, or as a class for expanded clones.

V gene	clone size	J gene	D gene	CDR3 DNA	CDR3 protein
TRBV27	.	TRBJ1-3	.	TGTGCCAGCAGTCCCCGACAGACCTCCTCTGGAAACACCATATATTTT	CASSPRQTSSGNTIYF
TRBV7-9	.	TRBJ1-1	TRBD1	TGTGCCAGCAGAAGCCAGACAGGGGGGGACACTGAAGCTTTCTTT	CASRSQTGGDTEAFF
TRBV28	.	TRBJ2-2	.	TGTGCCAGCAGTTTAAGCGTCGGGGAGCTGTTTTTT	CASSLSVGELFF
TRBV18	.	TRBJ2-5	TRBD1	TGTGCCAGCTCACCGGGACAGGGGTTCCAAGAGACCCAGTACTTC	CASSPGQGFQETQYF
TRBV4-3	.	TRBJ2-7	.	TGCGCCAGCAGCCAAGATGGGAGCGGGCGTTCCTACGAGCAGTACTTC	CASSQDGSGRSYEQYF
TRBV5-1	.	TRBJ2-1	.	TGCGCCAGCAGCTTGAACGCGGGCTCCTACAATGAGCAGTTCTTC	CASSLNAGSYNEQFF
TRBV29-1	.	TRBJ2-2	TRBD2	TGCAGCGTTGCGGGGGGTGTGACCGGGGAGCTGTTTTTT	CSVAGGVTGELFF
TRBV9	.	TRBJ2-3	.	TGTGCCAGCAGCGTAGATGGACAGACCACAGATACGCAGTATTTT	CASSVDGQTTDTQYF
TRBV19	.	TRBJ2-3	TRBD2	TGTGCCATACATTATAGCGGGAGAAAAGATACGCAGTATTTT	CAIHYSGRKDTQYF
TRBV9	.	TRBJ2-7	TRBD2	TGTGCCAGCAGCGTATCGGCGGGAGGGCCTTACGAGCAGTACTTC	CASSVSAGGPYEQYF
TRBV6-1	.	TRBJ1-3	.	TGTGCCAGCAGTGATGAGAACACTGGAAACACCATATATTTT	CASSDENTGNTIYF
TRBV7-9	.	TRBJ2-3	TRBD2	TGTGCCAGCAGCTTATTTGGGGAGCGGGAGGGCCCGGATACGCAGTATTTT	CASSLFGEREGPDTQYF
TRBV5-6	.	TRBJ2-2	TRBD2	TGTGCCAGCAGCTTGGAGTTACTAGCGGGGGATACCGGGGAGCTGTTTTTT	CASSLELLAGDTGELFF
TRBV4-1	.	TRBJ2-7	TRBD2	TGCGCCAGCAGCCAAGATGGGAGCGGGAGTATCGACGAGCAGTACTTC	CASSQDGSGSIDEQYF
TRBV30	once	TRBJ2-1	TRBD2	TGTGCCTGTTCGGGGGGCGGGAGGGAGCAGTTCTTC	CACSGGGREQFF
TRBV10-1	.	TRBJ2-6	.	TGCGCCAGCAGTGAGGCCGACTGCTTTGGGGCCAACGTCCTGACTTTC	CASSEADCFGANVLTF
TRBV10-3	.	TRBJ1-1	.	TGTGCCACCCGTGAAAACCGGGAAAGCACTGAAGCTTTCTTT	CATRENRESTEAFF
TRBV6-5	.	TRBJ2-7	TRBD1	TGTGCCAGCAGAGCGGGACAGGGGGCGGTTGAGCAGTACTTC	CASRAGQGAVEQYF
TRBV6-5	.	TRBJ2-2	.	TGTGCCACCACCCGGGAGGGGGCTAGGACCGGGGAGCTGTTTTTT	CATTREGARTGELFF
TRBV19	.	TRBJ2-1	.	TGTGCCAGTGACACACAAAGTGGGAGGAGTATCAATGAGCAGTTCTTC	CASDTQSGRSINEQFF
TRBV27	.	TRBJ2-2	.	TGTGCCAGCAGATCAGGGGGAGGCGGGGAGCTGTTTTTT	CASRSGGGGELFF
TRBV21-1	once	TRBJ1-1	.	TGTGCCAGCAGCAAAGGGGGGGGGCGAAACACTGAAGCTTTCTTT	CASSKGGGRNTEAFF
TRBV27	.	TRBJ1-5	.	TGTGCCAGCAGTTTTTTCCCCCCGACAGGCCGTAGCAATCAGCCCCAGCATTTT	CASSFFPPTGRSNQPQHF
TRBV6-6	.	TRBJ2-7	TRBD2	TGTGCCAGCAGTTACAAGGAACTAGCGATCTACGAGCAGTACTTC	CASSYKELAIYEQYF
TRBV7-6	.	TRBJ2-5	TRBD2	TGTGCCAGCAGTCCCTCCCTCGCCCTAGCGGGCCGAGAGACCCAGTACTTC	CASSPSLALAGRETQYF
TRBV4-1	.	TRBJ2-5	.	TGCGCCAGCAGCCAAGACCCCCCGGGGGTGGGTCAAGAGACCCAGTACTTC	CASSQDPPGVGQETQYF
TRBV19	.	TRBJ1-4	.	TGTGCCAGTAGTATGGACGGTGTTACTGAAAAACTGTTTTTT	CASSMDGVTEKLFF
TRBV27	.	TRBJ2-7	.	TGTGCCACCTCCCGCGCATTGGTTTACGAGCAGTACTTC	CATSRALVYEQYF
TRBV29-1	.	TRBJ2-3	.	TGCAGCGTAGTTGGGGCAGACATATCTAGCACAGATACGCAGTATTTT	CSVVGADISSTDTQYF
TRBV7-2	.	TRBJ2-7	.	TGTGCCAGCAGCTTAGGGGGGCGGAATCAGTACGAGCAGTACTTC	CASSLGGRNQYEQYF
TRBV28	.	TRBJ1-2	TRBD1	TGTGCCAGCAGTCTTACAGGGGGCTATGAGGGCTACACCTTC	CASSLTGGYEGYTF
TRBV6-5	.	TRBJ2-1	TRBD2	TGTGCCAGCAGTTCCCGAGGACTAGCGAGCAATGAGCAGTTCTTC	CASSSRGLASNEQFF
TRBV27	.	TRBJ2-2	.	TGTGCCAGCAGTTTAAGTTGGGGGAACGGGGAGCTGTTTTTT	CASSLSWGNGELFF
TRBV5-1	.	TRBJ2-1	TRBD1	TGCGCCAGCAGCTTAAGGACAGGGAGCTCCTACAATGAGCAGTTCTTC	CASSLRTGSSYNEQFF
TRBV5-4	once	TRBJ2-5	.	TGTGCCAGCAGCTTCAGGGGAGGAGAGACCCAGTACTTC	CASSFRGGETQYF
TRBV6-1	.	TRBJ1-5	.	TGTGCCAGCAGTGCGGGGGCTGGGGGCAATCAGCCCCAGCATTTT	CASSAGAGGNQPQHF
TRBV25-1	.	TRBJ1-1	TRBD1	TGTGCCAGCAGTGCTACCGGGACAGGACGAGCTTTCTTT	CASSATGTGRAFF
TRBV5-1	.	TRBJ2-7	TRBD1	TGCGCCAGCAGCAAGACAGGGCCCCTCGAGCAGTACTTC	CASSKTGPLEQYF
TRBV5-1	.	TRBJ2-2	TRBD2	TGCGCCAGCAGCTTGGACGGCCTTAGCGGGATGTCCGGGGAGCTGTTTTTT	CASSLDGLSGMSGELFF
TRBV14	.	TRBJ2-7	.	TGTGCCAGCAGCCAAGATGCGAGCTCCTACGAGCAGTACTTC	CASSQDASSYEQYF
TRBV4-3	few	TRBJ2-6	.	TGCGCCAGCAGCCAAGTATGGGGAGGTTCTGGGGCCAACGTCCTGACTTTC	CASSQVWGGSGANVLTF
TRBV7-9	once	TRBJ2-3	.	TGTGCCAGCAGCGAAGCCCGGGTCTTGGACATCCCAGATACGCAGTATTTT	CASSEARVLDIPDTQYF
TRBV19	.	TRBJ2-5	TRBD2	TGTGCCAGTAGTGCCTATAGCGGGATAGGGGAGACCCAGTACTTC	CASSAYSGIGETQYF
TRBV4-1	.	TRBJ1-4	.	TGCGCCAGCAGCCAACTTGAGAGGGTTGCGTATGAAAAACTGTTTTTT	CASSQLERVAYEKLFF
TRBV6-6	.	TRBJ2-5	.	TGTGCCAGCACCGGGACCCTCCAAGAGACCCAGTACTTC	CASTGTLQETQYF
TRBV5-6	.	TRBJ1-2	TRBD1	TGTGCCAGCAGCATCGATATGCAGGGGGCTCTCAATGGCTACACCTTC	CASSIDMQGALNGYTF
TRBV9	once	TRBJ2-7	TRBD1	TGTGCCAGCAGCCCACGGACAGGGAGCTACGAGCAGTACTTC	CASSPRTGSYEQYF